These 8 T cell receptor beta chains came from one sample sequenced in a study of blood T cell repertoires in COVID-19. The method was immunoSEQ multiplex PCR; TCRdb's version includes in-frame clones alone and lacks a portion of them. This table has 60,000 or so clones, about 80% appearing once. The sequenced material came from peripheral blood. The receptors stem from a man between 60 and 70 years old with acute or convalescent COVID-19.

This clone was seen a few times. This rearrangement joins TRBV7-9 to TRBJ2-1; TRBD1 aligns across 8 bases. Looked up from germline, CDR1 is SEHNR and CDR2 is FQNEAQ (reference sequence). The trim removed 5 bases at V and 8 bases at J, leaving 11 bases unmatched. The CDR3 totals 15 residues. The CDR3 here is CASSRGQGASDEQFF. The CDR3 DNA reads TGTGCCAGCAGCCGAGGCCAGGGGGCGTCGGATGAGCAGTTCTTC.

The chain is built from TRBV7-2 and TRBJ1-5, with D unclear. Germline lookup yields CDR1 SGHTA and CDR2 FQGNSA. This CDR3 is built from 12 residues. The ends were cut back, 5 bases at V and 8 bases at J, with 10 bases in the middle. In nucleotides, the CDR3 is TGTGCCAGCAGCCTCAACGGGGAGCCCCAGCATTTT. The encoded protein is CASSLNGEPQHF.

In the case of this clone: Other DNA sequences of this sample code for an identical CDR3. The CDR3 is CASSLSETQYF. The CDR3 region has the DNA TGTGCCAGCAGCCTTTCGGAGACCCAGTACTTC. The rearrangement links TRBV11-2 to TRBJ2-5; D is unresolved. Germline V gene lookup returns CDR1 SGHAT and CDR2 FQNNGV. The V and J ends lost 5 bases and 5 bases respectively, with 6 bases between them. The CDR3 runs 11 residues.

The chain couples TRBV9 to TRBJ2-5; possibly TRBD2 for D (6 bases). This CDR3 spans 15 amino acids. CDR1 is SGDLS and CDR2 is YYNGEE in the germline V gene. The V gene lost 4 bases and the J gene lost 2 bases, with 15 bases spanning the gap. The CDR3 reads CASSPGASVQETQYF. CDR3 nucleotides: TGTGCCAGCAGCCCCGGGGCTAGCGTTCAAGAGACCCAGTACTTC.

This rearrangement joins TRBV29-1 to TRBJ2-5; no definite D call. Germline values: CDR1 SQVTM, CDR2 ANQGSEA. The CDR3 is made up of 13 amino acids. Between the trimmed V and J ends, which lost 5 bases and 0 bases, there was a span of 10 bases. The CDR3 DNA is TGCAGCGTTCGTCAGGCGTACCAAGAGACCCAGTACTTC. Protein sequence: CSVRQAYQETQYF.

The chain carries TRBV7-3 and TRBJ2-1; tentative D call: TRBD2 (7 bases). Trimming took 1 base from V and 6 from J, leaving 16 bases between them. CDR1 and CDR2 from the germline V gene are SGHTA and FQGTGA. The CDR3 totals 16 residues. The CDR3 loop is CASSLNRAGAINEQFF. The CDR3 DNA reads TGTGCCAGCAGCTTAAATAGGGCGGGGGCCATCAATGAGCAGTTCTTC.

This clone was observed once. The chain joins TRBV29-1 to TRBJ1-1; 10 bases agree with TRBD1. The trim removed 7 bases at V and 5 bases at J, leaving 7 bases unmatched. Germline assignment: CDR1 SQVTM and CDR2 ANQGSEA. This CDR3 is built from 13 residues. The CDR3 DNA follows: TGCAGCGCAGGACAGGGGGAAGGAACTGAAGCTTTCTTT. Residues: CSAGQGEGTEAFF.

This chain links TRBV5-1 with TRBJ1-1; 8 bases match TRBD1. The CDR3 loop spans 14 amino acids. In germline, CDR1 is SGHRS, CDR2 YFSETQ. Trimming cost V 4 bases and J 1 base; bases outside gene matches: 3. The CDR3 protein is CASSIQGGNTEAFF. CDR3 coding DNA: TGCGCCAGCAGCATACAGGGGGGGAACACTGAAGCTTTCTTT.